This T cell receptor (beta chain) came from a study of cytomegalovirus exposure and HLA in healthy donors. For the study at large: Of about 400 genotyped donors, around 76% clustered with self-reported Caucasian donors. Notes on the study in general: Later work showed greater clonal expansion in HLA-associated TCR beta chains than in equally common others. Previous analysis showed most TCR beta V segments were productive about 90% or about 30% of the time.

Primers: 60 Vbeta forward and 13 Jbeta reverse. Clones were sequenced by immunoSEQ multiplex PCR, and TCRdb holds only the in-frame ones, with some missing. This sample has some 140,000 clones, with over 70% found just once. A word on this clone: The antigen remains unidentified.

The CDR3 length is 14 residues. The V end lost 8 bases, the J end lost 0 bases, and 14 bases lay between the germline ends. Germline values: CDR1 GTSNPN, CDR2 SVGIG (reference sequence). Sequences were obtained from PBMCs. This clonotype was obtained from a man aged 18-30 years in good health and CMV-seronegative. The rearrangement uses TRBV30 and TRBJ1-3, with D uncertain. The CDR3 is CAADRGTSGNTIYF. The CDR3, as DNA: TGTGCCGCCGACCGGGGAACCTCTGGAAACACCATATATTTT. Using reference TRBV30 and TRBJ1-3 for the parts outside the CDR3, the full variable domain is SQTIHQWPATLVQPVGSPLSLECTVEGTSNPNLYWYRQAAGRGLQLLFYSVGIGQISSEVPQNLSASRPQDRQFILSSKKLLLSDSGFYLCAADRGTSGNTIYFGEGSWLTVV.